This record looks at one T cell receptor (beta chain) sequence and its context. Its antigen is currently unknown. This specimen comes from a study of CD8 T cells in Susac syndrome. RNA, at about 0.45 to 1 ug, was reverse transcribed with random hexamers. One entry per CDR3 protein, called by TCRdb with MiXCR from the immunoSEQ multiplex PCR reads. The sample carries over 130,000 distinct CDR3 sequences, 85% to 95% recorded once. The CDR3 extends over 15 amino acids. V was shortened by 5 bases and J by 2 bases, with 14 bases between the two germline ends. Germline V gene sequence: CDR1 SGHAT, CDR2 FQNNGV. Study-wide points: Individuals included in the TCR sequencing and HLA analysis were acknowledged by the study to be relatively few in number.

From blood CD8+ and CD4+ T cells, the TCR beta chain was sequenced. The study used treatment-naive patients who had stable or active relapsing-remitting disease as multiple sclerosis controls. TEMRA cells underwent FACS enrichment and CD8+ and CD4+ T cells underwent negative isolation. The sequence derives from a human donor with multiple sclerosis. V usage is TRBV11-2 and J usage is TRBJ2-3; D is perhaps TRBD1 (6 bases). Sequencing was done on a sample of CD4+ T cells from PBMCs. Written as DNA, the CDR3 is TGTGCCAGCAGCCACCGGGACACGTTCACAGATACGCAGTATTTT. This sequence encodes CASSHRDTFTDTQYF.